This T cell receptor (beta chain) was sequenced for a study of control samples from healthy donors and cancer patients. Clones were read by immunoSEQ multiplex PCR, and TCRdb kept only the in-frame ones, dropping some. This table holds hundreds of thousands of clones, 75% to 95% found once. The CDR3 is made up of 14 amino acids. Germline V gene sequence: CDR1 SGHNT, CDR2 YENEEA. The V and J ends lost 5 bases and 9 bases respectively, with 17 bases between them. The chain uses TRBV11-3 and TRBJ2-4, with D tentatively TRBD2 (5 bases). Sequenced sample: PBMCs. This receptor was identified in a man in his forties with head and neck cancer. The CDR3 reads CASSQRVPRGIQYF. In DNA, the CDR3 is TGTGCCAGCAGCCAGAGGGTTCCTCGGGGCATTCAGTACTTC. Variable domain in full (rest from reference TRBV11-3 and TRBJ2-4): EAGVVQSPRYKIIEKKQPVAFWCNPISGHNTLYWYLQNLGQGPELLIRYENEEAVDDSQLPKDRFSAERLKGVDSTLKIQPAELGDSAVYLCASSQRVPRGIQYFGAGTRLSVL.